This note documents a single T cell receptor (beta chain) sequence. Its antigen remains unknown. Time point indicated: pre-treatment sample, taken before nivolumab and TIL therapy. Tumor tissue came from excised metastases, mostly pleural nodules or supraclavicular lymph nodes. The libraries were made with immunoSEQ v3. Profiled with immunoSEQ multiplex PCR; TCRdb holds only in-frame clones, not every one. The data contain approximately 92,000 clones, about three fifths of them singletons. The data derive from a study of TIL therapy for anti-PD-1-resistant metastatic lung cancer. Across the whole study: Median patient age was nearly 55, ranging 38-75 years. A handful of tumors were EGFR-mutant and two were ALK-rearranged.

Study-wide results and limits: Patients were highly selected, enriched for treatment-naive, never-smoker and oncogene-addicted cases.

The germline V gene encodes CDR1 SGDLS and CDR2 YYNGEE. With 3 bases removed from V and 3 bases from J, the gap between germline ends came to 5 bases. The CDR3 spans 12 residues. This rearrangement joins TRBV9 to TRBJ2-3; D is unresolved. This TCR came from a person between 30 and 80 years old with non-small cell lung cancer. The sequencing used tumor tissue, collected at baseline. Here the CDR3 reads CASSAETDTQYF. CDR3 sequence (DNA): TGTGCCAGCAGCGCCGAAACAGATACGCAGTATTTT.